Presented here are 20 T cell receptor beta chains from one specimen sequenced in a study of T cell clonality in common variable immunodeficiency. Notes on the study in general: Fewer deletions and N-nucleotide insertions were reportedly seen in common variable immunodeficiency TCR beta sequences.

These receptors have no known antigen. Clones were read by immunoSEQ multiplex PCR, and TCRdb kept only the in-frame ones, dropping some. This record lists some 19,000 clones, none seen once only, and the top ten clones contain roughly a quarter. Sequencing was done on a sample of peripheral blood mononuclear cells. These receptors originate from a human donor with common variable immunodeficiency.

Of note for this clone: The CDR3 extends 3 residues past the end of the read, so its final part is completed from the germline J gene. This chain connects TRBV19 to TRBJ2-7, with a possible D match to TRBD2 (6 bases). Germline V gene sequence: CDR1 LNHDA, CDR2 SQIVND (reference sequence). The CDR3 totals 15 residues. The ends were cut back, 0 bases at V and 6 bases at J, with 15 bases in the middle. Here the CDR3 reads CASSIDGGMAVEQYF. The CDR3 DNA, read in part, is TGTGCCAGTAGTATAGATGGGGGGATGGCAGTCGAG.

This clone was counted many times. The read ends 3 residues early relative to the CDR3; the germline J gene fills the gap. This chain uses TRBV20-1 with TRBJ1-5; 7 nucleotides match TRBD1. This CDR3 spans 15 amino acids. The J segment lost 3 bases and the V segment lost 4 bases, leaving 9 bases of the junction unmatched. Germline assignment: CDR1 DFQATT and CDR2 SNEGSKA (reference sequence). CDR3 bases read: TGCAGTGCTACAACGACAGGGACGATCAATCAGCCC. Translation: CSATTTGTINQP. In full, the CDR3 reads CSATTTGTINQPQHF.

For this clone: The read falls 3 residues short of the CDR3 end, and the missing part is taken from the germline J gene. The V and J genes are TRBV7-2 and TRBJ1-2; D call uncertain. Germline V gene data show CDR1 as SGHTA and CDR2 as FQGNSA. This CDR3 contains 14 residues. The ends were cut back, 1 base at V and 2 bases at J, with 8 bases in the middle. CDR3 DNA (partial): TGTGCCAGCAGCTTAGGGGTCGGGAACTATGGC. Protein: CASSLGVGNYG. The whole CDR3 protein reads CASSLGVGNYGYTF.

The CDR3 sequence is CASRGWALDEQFF. The DNA read from the CDR3 is TGTGCCAGCAGAGGGTGGGCGTTGGATGAG. This chain uses TRBV6-2 or TRBV6-3 with TRBJ2-1, with unresolved D. The missing CDR3 end, 3 residues past where the read stops, is filled in from the germline J gene. CDR3 length equals 13 residues. The V and J ends lost 6 bases and 8 bases respectively, with 14 bases between them. Germline V gene lookup returns CDR1 MNHEY and CDR2 SVGEGT.

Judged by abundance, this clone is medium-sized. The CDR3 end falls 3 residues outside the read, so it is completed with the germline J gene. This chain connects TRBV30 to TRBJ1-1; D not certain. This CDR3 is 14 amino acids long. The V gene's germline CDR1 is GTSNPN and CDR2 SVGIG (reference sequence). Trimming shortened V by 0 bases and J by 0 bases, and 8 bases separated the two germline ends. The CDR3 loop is CAWSVFPLNTEAFF. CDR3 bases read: TGTGCCTGGAGTGTATTCCCGTTGAACACTGAA.

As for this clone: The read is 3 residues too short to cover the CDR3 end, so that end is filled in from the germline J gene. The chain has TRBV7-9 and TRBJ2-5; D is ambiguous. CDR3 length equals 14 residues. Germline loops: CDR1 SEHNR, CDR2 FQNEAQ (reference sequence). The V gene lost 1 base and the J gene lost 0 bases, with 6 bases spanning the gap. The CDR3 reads CASSLERYQETQYF. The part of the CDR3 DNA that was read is TGTGCCAGCAGCTTAGAGCGCTACCAAGAGACC.

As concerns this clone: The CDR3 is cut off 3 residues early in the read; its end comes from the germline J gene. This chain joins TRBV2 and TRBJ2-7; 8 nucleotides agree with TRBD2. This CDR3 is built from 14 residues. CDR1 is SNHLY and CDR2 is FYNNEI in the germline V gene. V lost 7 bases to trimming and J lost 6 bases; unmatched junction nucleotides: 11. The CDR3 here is CASMVGTRRGEQYF. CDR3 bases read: TGTGCCAGCATGGTTGGGACTAGAAGGGGCGAG.

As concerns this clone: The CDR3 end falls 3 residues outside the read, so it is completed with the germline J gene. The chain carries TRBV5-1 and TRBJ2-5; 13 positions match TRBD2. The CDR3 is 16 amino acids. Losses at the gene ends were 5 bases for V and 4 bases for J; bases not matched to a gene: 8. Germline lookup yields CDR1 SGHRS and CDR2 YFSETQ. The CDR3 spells CASRPPGLAGIETQYF. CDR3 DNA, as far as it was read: TGCGCCAGCAGGCCCCCGGGACTAGCGGGAATAGAGACC.

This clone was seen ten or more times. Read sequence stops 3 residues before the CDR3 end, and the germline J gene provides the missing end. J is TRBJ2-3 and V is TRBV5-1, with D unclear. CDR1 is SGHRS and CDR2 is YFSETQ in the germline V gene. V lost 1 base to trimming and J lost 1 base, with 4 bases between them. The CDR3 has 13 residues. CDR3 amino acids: CASSLTGTDTQYF. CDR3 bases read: TGCGCCAGCAGCTTGACAGGCACAGATACG.

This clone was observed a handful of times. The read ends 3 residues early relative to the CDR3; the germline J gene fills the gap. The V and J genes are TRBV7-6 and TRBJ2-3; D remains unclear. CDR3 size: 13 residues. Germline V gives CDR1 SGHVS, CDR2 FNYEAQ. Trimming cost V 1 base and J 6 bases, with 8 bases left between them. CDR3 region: CASSLVFMDTQYF. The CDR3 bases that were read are TGTGCCAGCAGCTTAGTGTTTATGGATACG.

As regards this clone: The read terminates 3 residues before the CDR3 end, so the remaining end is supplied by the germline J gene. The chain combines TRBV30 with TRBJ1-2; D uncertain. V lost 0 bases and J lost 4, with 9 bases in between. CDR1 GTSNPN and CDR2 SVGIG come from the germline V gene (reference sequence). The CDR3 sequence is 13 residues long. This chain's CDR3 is CAWSVGSSYGYTF. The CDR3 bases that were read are TGTGCCTGGAGTGTAGGGTCCTCCTATGGC. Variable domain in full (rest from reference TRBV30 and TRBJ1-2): SQTIHQWPATLVQPVGSPLSLECTVEGTSNPNLYWYRQAAGRGLQLLFYSVGIGQISSEVPQNLSASRPQDRQFILSSKKLLLSDSGFYLCAWSVGSSYGYTFGSGTRLTVV.

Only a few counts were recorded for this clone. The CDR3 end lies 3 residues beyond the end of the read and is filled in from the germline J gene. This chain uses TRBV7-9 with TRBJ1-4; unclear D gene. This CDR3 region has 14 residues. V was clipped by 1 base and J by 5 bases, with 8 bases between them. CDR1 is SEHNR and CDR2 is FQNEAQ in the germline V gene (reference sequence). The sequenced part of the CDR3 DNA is TGTGCCAGCAGCTTAGTCCAGATAAATGAAAAA. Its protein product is CASSLVQINEK. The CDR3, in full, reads CASSLVQINEKLFF.

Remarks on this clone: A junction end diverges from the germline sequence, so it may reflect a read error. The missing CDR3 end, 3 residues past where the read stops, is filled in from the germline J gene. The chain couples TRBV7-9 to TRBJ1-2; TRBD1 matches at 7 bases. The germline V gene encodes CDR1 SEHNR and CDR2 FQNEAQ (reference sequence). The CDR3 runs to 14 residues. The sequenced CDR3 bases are TGTGCCAGCGGCTTAGCGCAGGGGGAATATGGC. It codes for CASGLAQGEYG. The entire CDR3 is CASGLAQGEYGYTF.

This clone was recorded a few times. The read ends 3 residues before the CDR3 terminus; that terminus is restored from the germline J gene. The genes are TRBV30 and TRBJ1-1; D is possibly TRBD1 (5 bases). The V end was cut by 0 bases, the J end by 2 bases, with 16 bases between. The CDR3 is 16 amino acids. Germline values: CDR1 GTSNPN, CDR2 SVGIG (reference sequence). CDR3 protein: CAWSVGWAGKNTEAFF. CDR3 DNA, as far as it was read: TGTGCCTGGAGTGTGGGTTGGGCAGGGAAAAACACTGAA. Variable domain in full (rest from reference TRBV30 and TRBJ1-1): SQTIHQWPATLVQPVGSPLSLECTVEGTSNPNLYWYRQAAGRGLQLLFYSVGIGQISSEVPQNLSASRPQDRQFILSSKKLLLSDSGFYLCAWSVGWAGKNTEAFFGQGTRLTVV.

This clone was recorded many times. CDR3 bases read: TGTGCCTGGAGTGGGGGCTTTTTGGGAGTCGGGAACACTGAA. Its translation is CAWSGGFLGVGNTE. The CDR3 as a whole reads CAWSGGFLGVGNTEAFF. The rearrangement links TRBV30 to TRBJ1-1; TRBD1 might be the D (5 bases). The read gets to within 3 residues of the CDR3 end, and the germline J gene fills in the rest. Germline V lookup: CDR1 GTSNPN, CDR2 SVGIG (reference sequence). V was trimmed by 1 base and J by 1 base, leaving 19 bases between them. There are 17 residues in the CDR3.

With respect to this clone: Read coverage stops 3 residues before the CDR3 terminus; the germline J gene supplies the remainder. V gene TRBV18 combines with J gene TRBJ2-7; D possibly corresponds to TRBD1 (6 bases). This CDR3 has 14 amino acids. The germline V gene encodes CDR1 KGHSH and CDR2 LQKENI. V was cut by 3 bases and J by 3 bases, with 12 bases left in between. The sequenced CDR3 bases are TGTGCCAGCTCACCGGAAACAGGGTTCTACGAG. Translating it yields CASSPETGFYE. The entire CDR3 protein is CASSPETGFYEQYF.

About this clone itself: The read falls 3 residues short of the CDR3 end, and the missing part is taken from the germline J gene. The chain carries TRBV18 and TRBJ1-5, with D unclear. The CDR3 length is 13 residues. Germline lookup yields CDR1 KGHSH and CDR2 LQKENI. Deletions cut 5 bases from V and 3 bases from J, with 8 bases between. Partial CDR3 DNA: TGTGCCAGCTCAATTTACAACAATCAGCCC. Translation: CASSIYNNQP. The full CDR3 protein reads CASSIYNNQPQHF.

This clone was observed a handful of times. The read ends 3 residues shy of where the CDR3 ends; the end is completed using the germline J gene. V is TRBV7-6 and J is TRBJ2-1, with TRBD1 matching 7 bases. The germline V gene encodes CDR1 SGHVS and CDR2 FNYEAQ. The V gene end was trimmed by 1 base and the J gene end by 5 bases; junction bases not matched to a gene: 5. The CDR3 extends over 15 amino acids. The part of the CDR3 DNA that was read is TGTGCCAGCAGCTTAGGGACAGGAACTAACAATGAG. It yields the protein CASSLGTGTNNE. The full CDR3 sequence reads CASSLGTGTNNEQFF.

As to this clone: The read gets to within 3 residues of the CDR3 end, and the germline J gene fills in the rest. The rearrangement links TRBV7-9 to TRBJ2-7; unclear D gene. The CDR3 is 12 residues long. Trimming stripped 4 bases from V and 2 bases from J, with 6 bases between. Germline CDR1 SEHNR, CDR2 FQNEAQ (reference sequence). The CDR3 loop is CASSSFAYEQYF. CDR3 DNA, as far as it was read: TGTGCCAGCAGCTCCTTTGCCTACGAG. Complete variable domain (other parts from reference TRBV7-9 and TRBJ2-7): DTGVSQNPRHKITKRGQNVTFRCDPISEHNRLYWYRQTLGQGPEFLTYFQNEAQLEKSRLLSDRFSAERPKGSFSTLEIQRTEQGDSAMYLCASSSFAYEQYFGPGTRLTVT.

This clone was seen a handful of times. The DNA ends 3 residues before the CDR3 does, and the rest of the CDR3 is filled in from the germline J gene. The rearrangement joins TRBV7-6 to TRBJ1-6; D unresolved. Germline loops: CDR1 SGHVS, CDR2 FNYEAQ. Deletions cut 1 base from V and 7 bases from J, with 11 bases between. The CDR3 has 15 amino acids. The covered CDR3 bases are TGTGCCAGCAGCTTAGTGAGACAAGGAAATTCACCC. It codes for CASSLVRQGNSP. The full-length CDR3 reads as CASSLVRQGNSPLHF.